The clone carrying this TCR beta chain was observed a few times. Its antigen is as yet unknown. Molecular barcoding with unique molecular identifiers was used for the TCRbeta library. From the PCR reads, TCRdb called clonotypes with MiXCR, one entry per CDR3 protein. The sample lists about 100,000 distinct CDR3 sequences; approximately 6% were seen once. Deletions cut 3 bases from V and 0 bases from J, with 11 bases between. Germline values: CDR1 LNHDA, CDR2 SQIVND (reference sequence). The CDR3 is 15 amino acids. The data stem from a study of T-cell reconstitution after alpha-beta-depleted transplantation in children. Study-level points and caveats: At one year after transplant, newly produced T cells mostly accounted for T-cell counts and diversity. By about two months after transplant, alpha-beta T cells reportedly arose from several hundred graft clones that had expanded. After transplant, high TCRbeta diversity at day 60 in some patients arose from surviving recipient T cells and thymic progenitors.

The chain has TRBV19 and TRBJ2-5; tentatively, D is TRBD1 (6 bases). The source material was PBMCs, mostly from graft donor cells, sampled 360 days after TCRalphabeta/CD19-depleted stem cell transplant. The sequence was obtained from a male patient aged 2-9 years who had a stem cell transplant for acute lymphoblastic leukemia, so the T cells may come from the graft donor. The CDR3 spells CASSISRGHQETQYF. The CDR3 DNA sequence: TGTGCCAGTAGTATCTCCAGGGGCCACCAAGAGACCCAGTACTTC.